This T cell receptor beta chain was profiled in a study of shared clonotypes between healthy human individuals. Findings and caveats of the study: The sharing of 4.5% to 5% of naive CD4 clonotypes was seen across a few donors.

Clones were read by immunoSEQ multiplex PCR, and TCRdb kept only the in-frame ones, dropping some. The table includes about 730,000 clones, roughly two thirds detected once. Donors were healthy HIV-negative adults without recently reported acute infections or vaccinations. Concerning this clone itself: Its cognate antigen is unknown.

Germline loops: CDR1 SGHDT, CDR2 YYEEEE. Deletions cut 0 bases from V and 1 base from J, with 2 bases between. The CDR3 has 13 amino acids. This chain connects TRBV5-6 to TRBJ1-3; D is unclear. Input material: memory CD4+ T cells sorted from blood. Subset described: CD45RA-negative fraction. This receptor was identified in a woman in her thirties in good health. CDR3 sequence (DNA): TGTGCCAGCAGCTTGGTTTCTGGAAACACCATATATTTT. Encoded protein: CASSLVSGNTIYF.